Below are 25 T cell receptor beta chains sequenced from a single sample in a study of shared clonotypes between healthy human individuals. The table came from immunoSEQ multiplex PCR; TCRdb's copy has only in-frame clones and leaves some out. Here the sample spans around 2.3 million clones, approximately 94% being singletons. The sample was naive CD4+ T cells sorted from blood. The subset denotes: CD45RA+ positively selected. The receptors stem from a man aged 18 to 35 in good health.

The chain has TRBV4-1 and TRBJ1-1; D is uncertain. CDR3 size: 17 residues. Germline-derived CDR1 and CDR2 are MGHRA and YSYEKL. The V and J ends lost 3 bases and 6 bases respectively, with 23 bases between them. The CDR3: CASSQKTAGVKGSEAFF. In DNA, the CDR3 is TGCGCCAGCAGCCAGAAGACGGCCGGTGTAAAAGGGTCTGAAGCTTTCTTT.

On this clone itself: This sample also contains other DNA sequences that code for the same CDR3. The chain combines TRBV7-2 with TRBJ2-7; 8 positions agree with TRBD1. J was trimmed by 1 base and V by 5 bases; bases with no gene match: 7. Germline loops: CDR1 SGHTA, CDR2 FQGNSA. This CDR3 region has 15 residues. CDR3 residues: CASSTPGQGSYEQYF. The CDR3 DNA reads TGTGCCAGCAGCACCCCCGGACAGGGTTCCTACGAGCAGTACTTC. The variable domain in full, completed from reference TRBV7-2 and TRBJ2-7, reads GAGVSQSPSNKVTEKGKDVELRCDPISGHTALYWYRQSLGQGLEFLIYFQGNSAPDKSGLPSDRFSAERTGGSVSTLTIQRTQQEDSAVYLCASSTPGQGSYEQYFGPGTRLTVT.

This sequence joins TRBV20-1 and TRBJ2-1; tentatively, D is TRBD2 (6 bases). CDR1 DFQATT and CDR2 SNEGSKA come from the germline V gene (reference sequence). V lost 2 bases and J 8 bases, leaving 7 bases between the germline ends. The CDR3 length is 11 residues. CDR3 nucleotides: TGCAGTGCTAGATGGGGGGATGAGCAGTTCTTC. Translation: CSARWGDEQFF.

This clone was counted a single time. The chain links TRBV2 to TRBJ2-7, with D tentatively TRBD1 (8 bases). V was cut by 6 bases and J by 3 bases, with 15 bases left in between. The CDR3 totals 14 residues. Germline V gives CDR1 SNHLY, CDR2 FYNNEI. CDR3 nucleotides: TGTGCCAGCAGGGAACAGGGGGGGATCTACGAGCAGTACTTC. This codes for CASREQGGIYEQYF.

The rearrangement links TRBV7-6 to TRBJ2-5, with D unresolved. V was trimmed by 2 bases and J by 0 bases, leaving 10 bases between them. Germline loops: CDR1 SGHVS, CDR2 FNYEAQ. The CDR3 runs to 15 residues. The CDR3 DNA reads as TGTGCCAGCAGCTTAAATCCGGGTTACCAAGAGACCCAGTACTTC. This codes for CASSLNPGYQETQYF. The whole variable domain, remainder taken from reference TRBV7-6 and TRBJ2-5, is GAGVSQSPRYKVTKRGQDVALRCDPISGHVSLYWYRQALGQGPEFLTYFNYEAQQDKSGLPNDRFSAERPEGSISTLTIQRTEQRDSAMYRCASSLNPGYQETQYFGPGTRLLVL.

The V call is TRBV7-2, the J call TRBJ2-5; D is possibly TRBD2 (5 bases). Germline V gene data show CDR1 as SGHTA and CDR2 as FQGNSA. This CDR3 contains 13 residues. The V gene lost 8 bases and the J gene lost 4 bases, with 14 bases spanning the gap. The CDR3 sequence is CASVTFLAETQYF. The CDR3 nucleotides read TGTGCCAGCGTCACATTCCTAGCAGAGACCCAGTACTTC. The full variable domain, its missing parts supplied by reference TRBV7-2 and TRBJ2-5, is GAGVSQSPSNKVTEKGKDVELRCDPISGHTALYWYRQSLGQGLEFLIYFQGNSAPDKSGLPSDRFSAERTGGSVSTLTIQRTQQEDSAVYLCASVTFLAETQYFGPGTRLLVL.

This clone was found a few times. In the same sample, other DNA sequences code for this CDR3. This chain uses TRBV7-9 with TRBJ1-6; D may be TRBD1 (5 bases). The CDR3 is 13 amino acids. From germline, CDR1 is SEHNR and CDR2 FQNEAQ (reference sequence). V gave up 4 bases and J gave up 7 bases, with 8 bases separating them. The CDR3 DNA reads TGTGCCAGCAGCTCCGGGGGGAATTCACCCCTCCACTTT. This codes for CASSSGGNSPLHF.

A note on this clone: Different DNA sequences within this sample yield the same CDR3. CDR3 coding DNA: TGTGCCAGCTCACCAGGGACGGCGAACACTGAAGCTTTCTTT. Amino acid sequence: CASSPGTANTEAFF. V usage is TRBV18 and J usage is TRBJ1-1; tentatively, D is TRBD1 (5 bases). Trimming left V 2 bases short and J 1 base short, with 8 bases between. The CDR3 is 14 residues long. Germline V gene sequence: CDR1 KGHSH, CDR2 LQKENI.

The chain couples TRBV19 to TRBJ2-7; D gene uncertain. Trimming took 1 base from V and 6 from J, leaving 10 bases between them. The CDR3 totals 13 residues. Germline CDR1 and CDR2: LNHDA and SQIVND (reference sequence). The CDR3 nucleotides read TGTGCCAGTAGTATAGGCAGCTTTGGCGAGCAGTACTTC. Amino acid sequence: CASSIGSFGEQYF.

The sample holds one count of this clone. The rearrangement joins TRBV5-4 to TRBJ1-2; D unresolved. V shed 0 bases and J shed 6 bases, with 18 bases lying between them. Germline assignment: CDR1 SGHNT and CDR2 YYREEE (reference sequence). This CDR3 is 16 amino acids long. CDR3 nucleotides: TGTGCCAGCAGCTTGGATGTTTCGTTGAGGAGCCATGGCTACACCTTC. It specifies CASSLDVSLRSHGYTF.

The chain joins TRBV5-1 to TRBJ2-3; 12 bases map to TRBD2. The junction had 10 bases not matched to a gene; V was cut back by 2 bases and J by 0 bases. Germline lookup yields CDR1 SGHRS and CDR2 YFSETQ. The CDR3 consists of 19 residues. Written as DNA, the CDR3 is TGCGCCAGCAGCTTTGCCCTGACTAGCGGGGGCTTTAGCACAGATACGCAGTATTTT. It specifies CASSFALTSGGFSTDTQYF.

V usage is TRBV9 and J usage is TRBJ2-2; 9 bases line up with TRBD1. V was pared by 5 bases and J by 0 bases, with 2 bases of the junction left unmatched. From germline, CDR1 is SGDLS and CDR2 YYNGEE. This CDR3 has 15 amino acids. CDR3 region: CASRQGASNTGELFF. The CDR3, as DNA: TGTGCCAGCAGACAGGGGGCCTCGAACACCGGGGAGCTGTTTTTT.

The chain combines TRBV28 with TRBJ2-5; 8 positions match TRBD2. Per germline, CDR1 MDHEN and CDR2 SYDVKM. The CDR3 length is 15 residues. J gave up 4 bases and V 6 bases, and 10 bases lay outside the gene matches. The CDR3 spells CASRTDRGGLETQYF. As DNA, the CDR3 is TGTGCCAGCAGGACAGACCGGGGGGGCTTAGAGACCCAGTACTTC.

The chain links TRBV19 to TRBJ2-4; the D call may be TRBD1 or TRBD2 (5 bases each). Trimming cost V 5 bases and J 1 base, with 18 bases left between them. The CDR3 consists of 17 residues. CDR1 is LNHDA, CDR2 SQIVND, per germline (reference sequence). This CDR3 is CASSPLPRDGAKNIQYF. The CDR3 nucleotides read TGTGCCAGTAGTCCCTTACCACGGGACGGGGCCAAAAACATTCAGTACTTC.

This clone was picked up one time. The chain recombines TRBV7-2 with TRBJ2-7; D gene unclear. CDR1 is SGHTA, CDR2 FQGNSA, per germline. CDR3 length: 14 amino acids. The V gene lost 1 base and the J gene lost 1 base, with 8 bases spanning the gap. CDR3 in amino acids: CASSLDILSYEQYF. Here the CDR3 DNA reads TGTGCCAGCAGCTTAGACATTCTTTCCTACGAGCAGTACTTC.

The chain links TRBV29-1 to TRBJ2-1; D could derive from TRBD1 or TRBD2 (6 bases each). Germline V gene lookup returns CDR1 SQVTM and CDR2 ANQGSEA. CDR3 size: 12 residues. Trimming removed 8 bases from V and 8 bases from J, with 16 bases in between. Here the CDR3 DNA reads TGCAGCCAGAGGGGGGCCTTGGATGAGCAGTTCTTC. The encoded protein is CSQRGALDEQFF.

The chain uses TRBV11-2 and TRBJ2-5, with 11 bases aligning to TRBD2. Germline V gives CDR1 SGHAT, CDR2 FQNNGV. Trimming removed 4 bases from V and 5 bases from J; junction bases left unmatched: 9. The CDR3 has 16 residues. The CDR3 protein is CASSYSLAGGGETQYF. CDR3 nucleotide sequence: TGTGCCAGCAGCTATTCTCTAGCGGGAGGAGGGGAGACCCAGTACTTC.

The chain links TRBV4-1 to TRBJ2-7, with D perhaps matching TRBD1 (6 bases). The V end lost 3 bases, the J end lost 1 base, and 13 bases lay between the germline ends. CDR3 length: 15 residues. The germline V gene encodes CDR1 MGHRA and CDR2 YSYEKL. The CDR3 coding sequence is TGCGCCAGCAGCCAGACCTGGACAGAGTCCTACGAGCAGTACTTC. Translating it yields CASSQTWTESYEQYF.

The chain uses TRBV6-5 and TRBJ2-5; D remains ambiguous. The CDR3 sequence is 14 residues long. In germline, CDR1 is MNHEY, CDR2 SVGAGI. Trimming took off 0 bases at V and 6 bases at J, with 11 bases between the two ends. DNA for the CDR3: TGTGCCAGCAGTTACTCGAACCTGGCCAAGACCCAGTACTTC. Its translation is CASSYSNLAKTQYF.

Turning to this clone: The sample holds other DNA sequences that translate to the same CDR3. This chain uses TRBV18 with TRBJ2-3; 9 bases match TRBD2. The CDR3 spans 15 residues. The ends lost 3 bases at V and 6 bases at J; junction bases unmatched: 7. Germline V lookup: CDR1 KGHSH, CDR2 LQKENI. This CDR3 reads CASSPLGSGGDTQYF. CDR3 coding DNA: TGTGCCAGCTCACCGCTCGGGAGCGGGGGGGATACGCAGTATTTT.

CDR3 sequence reads: CASRLGTGGGGELFF. CDR3 sequence (DNA): TGTGCCAGCAGACTAGGGACCGGGGGCGGCGGGGAGCTGTTTTTT. The chain employs TRBV7-9 and TRBJ2-2; perhaps D is TRBD1 or TRBD2 (6 bases each). The ends were cut back, 6 bases at V and 7 bases at J, with 18 bases in the middle. Germline CDR1 reads SEHNR; CDR2 reads FQNEAQ (reference sequence). The CDR3 consists of 15 residues.

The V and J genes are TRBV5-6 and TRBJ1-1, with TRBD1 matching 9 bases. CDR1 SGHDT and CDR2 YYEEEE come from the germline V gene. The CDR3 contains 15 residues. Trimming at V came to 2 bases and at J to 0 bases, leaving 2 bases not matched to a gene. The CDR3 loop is CASSLWDRVNTEAFF. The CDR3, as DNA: TGTGCCAGCAGCTTATGGGACAGGGTGAACACTGAAGCTTTCTTT.

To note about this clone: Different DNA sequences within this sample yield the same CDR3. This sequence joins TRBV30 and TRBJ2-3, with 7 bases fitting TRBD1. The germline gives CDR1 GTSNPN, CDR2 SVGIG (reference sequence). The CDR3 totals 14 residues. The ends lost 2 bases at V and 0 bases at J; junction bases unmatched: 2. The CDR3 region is CAWSTGASTDTQYF. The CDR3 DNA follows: TGTGCCTGGAGTACAGGGGCCAGCACAGATACGCAGTATTTT.

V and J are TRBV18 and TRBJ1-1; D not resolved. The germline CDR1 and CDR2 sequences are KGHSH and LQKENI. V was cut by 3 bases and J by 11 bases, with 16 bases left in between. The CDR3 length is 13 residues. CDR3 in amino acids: CASSPSDTRLAFF. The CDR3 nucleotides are TGTGCCAGCTCACCGAGTGACACCCGATTGGCTTTCTTT.

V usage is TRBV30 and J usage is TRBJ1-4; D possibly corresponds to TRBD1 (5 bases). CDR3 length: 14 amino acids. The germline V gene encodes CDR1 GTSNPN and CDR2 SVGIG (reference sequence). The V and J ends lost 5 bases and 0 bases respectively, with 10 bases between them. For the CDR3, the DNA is TGTGCCTGGGGAACAGGAGCAACTAATGAAAAACTGTTTTTT. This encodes CAWGTGATNEKLFF.